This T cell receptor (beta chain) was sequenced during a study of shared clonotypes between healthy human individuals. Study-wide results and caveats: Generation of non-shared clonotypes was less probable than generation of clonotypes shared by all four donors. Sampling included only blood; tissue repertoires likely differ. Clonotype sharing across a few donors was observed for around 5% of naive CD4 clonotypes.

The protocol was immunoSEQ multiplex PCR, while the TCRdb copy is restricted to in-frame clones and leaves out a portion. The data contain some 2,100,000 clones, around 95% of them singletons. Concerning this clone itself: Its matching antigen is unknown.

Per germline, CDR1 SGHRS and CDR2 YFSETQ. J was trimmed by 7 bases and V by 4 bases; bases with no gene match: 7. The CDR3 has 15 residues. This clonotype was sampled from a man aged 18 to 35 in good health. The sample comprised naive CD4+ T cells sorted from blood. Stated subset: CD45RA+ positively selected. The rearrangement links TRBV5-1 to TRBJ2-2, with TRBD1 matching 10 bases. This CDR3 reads CASSGTGVSGGELFF. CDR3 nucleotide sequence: TGCGCCAGCAGCGGGACAGGGGTCTCGGGCGGGGAGCTGTTTTTT.